Sequencing of this T cell receptor beta chain was carried out in a study of T-cell memory formation after mild COVID-19 (dated by TCRdb to about 2021). Notes on the research overall: TCR sequence clusters from the two donors were largely donor specific. Two young, previously healthy adult volunteers made up the cohort, one male and one female. In a couple of donors, T-cell clones that expanded and contracted after mild COVID-19 were tracked by sequencing TCRalpha and TCRbeta repertoires over time.

The research as a whole found: SARS-CoV-2 specificity of the second-wave clones peaking on day 37 was not confirmed. Contracting CD4+ clones appeared mostly in the CM and EM memory subsets, whereas CD8+ clones were enriched in EMRA. Some responding clones were found in pre-infection memory, which suggests that pre-existing cross-reactive memory T cells took part in the SARS-CoV-2 response. The study included only a couple of mild cases, and larger cohorts that include severe cases with pre-infection samples were judged to be necessary. Balanced CD4/CD8 phenotypes were observed for clones contracting from day 15 to 85, whereas a bias towards CD4+ was observed for a second wave of clones expanding from day 15 to 37.

Instrument on record: Illumina NovaSeq 6000. Using 5'RACE with constant-segment primers, TCRalpha and TCRbeta cDNA libraries were constructed, with sample barcodes and unique molecular identifiers added in the process. RNA was extracted from every sample with Trizol reagent. Libraries were amplified in two PCR steps, with a second sample barcode and Illumina TruSeq adapters added in the second step. Libraries were sequenced on an Illumina NovaSeq with 2 x 150 bp paired-end reads. In the source study's methods: With migec v1.2.7, reads were demultiplexed and then collapsed into UMI-guided consensus sequences. Using mixcr v2.1.11, the UMI consensuses were aligned to TRA and TRB V and J templates and assembled into clonotypes. A clonotype was counted as expanded or contracted only when both edgeR and NoisET called the clonotype significant, with the noise models trained on biological replicates. For edgeR calls, a false discovery rate-adjusted p below 0.01 and a log2 fold-change threshold of 1 were applied. PCA with hierarchical clustering of max-normalized trajectories of the 1000 most abundant clonotypes was used as exploratory dynamics analysis. The CD4 or CD8 phenotype of responding clones was assigned using the separately sequenced CD4+ and CD8+ repertoires. In-frame beta chains were kept once TCRdb had trimmed the public reads at Q25 with fastp and called clones with MiXCR. Each CDR3 protein gets just one entry, which takes the most common genes and DNA from the rows behind it. TCRdb, not the authors, supplied the V and J calls. Counted in this sample were tens of thousands of distinct CDR3 sequences; 15% to 20% of them appeared once. The ten largest clones represent roughly 1.3% of the sample.

Ficoll-Paque density gradient centrifugation was used to isolate PBMCs. On this clonotype: Its antigen remains undetermined. No much larger clonotype is one base removed from it; base qualities were not supplied.

The sequencing input was PBMCs or a T cell subset sorted from them (not recorded which). The TCR was taken from an adult who had mild COVID-19 (a few samples of this study predate the infection). The sample titles of this study are shuffled in the database, so cell type and time point are left out.

CDR3 loop: CASSLRFIYTEAFF. The sequenced DNA is TGTGCCAGCAGTTTACGTTTTATCTACACTGAAGCTTTCTTT. In this chain, TRBV12-3 or TRBV12-4 is recombined with TRBJ1-1; no D gene is confidently identified. Trimming costs V 2 bases and J 3 bases, and their ends lie 10 bases apart. The CDR3 goes from the cysteine to the phenylalanine over 14 residues. Kept here is only the CDR3 DNA, which spans 42 bases and is read in frame from base 1.